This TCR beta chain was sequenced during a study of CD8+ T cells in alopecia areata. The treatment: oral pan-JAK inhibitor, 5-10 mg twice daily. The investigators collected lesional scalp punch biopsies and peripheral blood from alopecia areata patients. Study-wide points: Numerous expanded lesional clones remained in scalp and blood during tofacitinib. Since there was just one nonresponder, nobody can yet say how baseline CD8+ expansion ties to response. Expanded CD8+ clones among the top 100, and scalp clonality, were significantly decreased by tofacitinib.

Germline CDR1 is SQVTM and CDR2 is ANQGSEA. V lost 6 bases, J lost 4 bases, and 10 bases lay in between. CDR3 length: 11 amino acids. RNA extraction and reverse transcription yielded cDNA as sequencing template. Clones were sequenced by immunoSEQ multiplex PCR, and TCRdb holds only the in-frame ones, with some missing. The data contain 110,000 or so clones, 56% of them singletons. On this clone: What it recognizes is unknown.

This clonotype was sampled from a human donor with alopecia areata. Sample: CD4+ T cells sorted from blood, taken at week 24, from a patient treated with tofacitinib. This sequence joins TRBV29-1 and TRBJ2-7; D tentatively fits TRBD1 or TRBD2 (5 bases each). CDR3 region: CSVGDLYEQYF. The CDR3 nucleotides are TGCAGCGTAGGGGACCTTTACGAGCAGTACTTC.